These T cell receptor beta chains were read from a single sample in a study of shared clonotypes between healthy human individuals. Profiled with immunoSEQ multiplex PCR; TCRdb holds only in-frame clones, not every one. The sample consists of about 2.1 million clones, 85% to 95% of them appearing once. Material for sequencing was naive CD8+ T cells from PBMCs. The receptor set was obtained from a man between 18 and 35 years old in good health. Some clones in this sample may be carry-over from other donors' samples. The CDR3 runs from the conserved cysteine through the conserved F or W. The order of the fields is J gene, D gene, V gene, clone size, CDR3 protein, CDR3 DNA. The D gene is left open where the match is weak. The size field is filled for only some rows; it gives once, few, many or a size class.

TRBJ2-1	-	TRBV7-9	-	CASSTRVYNEQFF	TGTGCCAGCAGCACCCGAGTTTACAATGAGCAGTTCTTC
TRBJ2-1	TRBD2	TRBV9	-	CASSFSPGLAGLYNEQFF	TGTGCCAGCAGCTTTTCTCCGGGACTAGCGGGGCTATACAATGAGCAGTTCTTC
TRBJ2-1	TRBD2	TRBV10-3	-	CAISVDEREYNEQFF	TGTGCCATCAGCGTGGACGAGCGGGAATACAATGAGCAGTTCTTC
TRBJ1-2	-	TRBV2	-	CASLARGVDGYTF	TGTGCCAGCCTGGCAAGGGGTGTAGATGGCTACACCTTC
TRBJ1-1	-	TRBV4-1	once	CASSQIDRPTEAFF	TGCGCCAGCAGCCAGATTGACCGGCCCACTGAAGCTTTCTTT
TRBJ2-7	-	TRBV4-3	-	CASSQDHVQKDEQYF	TGCGCCAGCAGCCAAGATCATGTACAGAAGGACGAGCAGTACTTC
TRBJ2-7	TRBD1	TRBV4-1	-	CASSQVLAGTGVYEQYF	TGCGCCAGCAGCCAAGTCTTAGCCGGGACAGGGGTGTACGAGCAGTACTTC
TRBJ2-7	-	TRBV5-1	-	CASSLFPGAYEQYF	TGCGCCAGCAGCTTGTTCCCAGGGGCCTACGAGCAGTACTTC
TRBJ2-5	-	TRBV9	-	CASSAEGQNQETQYF	TGTGCCAGCAGCGCCGAAGGACAGAACCAAGAGACCCAGTACTTC
TRBJ2-7	TRBD2	TRBV5-4	-	CASSSGLALEQYF	TGTGCCAGCAGCTCCGGACTAGCGCTCGAGCAGTACTTC
TRBJ2-1	TRBD2	TRBV10-2	-	CASTEREASGYNEQFF	TGCGCCAGCACCGAAAGGGAGGCTAGCGGATACAATGAGCAGTTCTTC
TRBJ1-2	TRBD1	TRBV27	-	CASSTGTGVYYGYTF	TGTGCCAGCAGTACCGGAACAGGGGTGTACTATGGCTACACCTTC
TRBJ2-2	TRBD2	TRBV4-3	-	CASSPGVAGVGTGELFF	TGCGCCAGCAGCCCCGGGGTAGCGGGAGTAGGCACCGGGGAGCTGTTTTTT
TRBJ2-3	TRBD2	TRBV7-9	-	CASSSIAGGTDTQYF	TGTGCCAGCAGCTCTATAGCGGGGGGCACAGATACGCAGTATTTT
TRBJ2-7	-	TRBV27	-	CASSLEMGYEQYF	TGTGCCAGCAGTTTAGAGATGGGTTACGAGCAGTACTTC
TRBJ2-7	-	TRBV27	-	CASSTRTDTYEQYF	TGTGCCAGCAGTACGAGGACAGATACCTACGAGCAGTACTTC
TRBJ1-2	-	TRBV7-8	-	CASSPGTLALGYTF	TGTGCCAGCAGCCCGGGGACACTTGCGTTGGGCTACACCTTC
TRBJ2-7	TRBD2	TRBV4-1	-	CASSYILSGSSYEQYF	TGCGCCAGCAGCTACATTCTTAGCGGGAGCTCCTACGAGCAGTACTTC
TRBJ1-2	TRBD1	TRBV7-9	-	CASSSEGQGVDYGYTF	TGTGCCAGCAGCTCCGAAGGACAGGGGGTTGACTATGGCTACACCTTC
TRBJ2-7	-	TRBV6-5	-	CASSYEESYEQYF	TGTGCCAGCAGTTACGAAGAATCCTACGAGCAGTACTTC
TRBJ2-7	TRBD2	TRBV4-2	-	CASSLSGVAIGEQYF	TGTGCCAGCAGCTTGAGCGGGGTAGCTATCGGCGAGCAGTACTTC
TRBJ2-3	-	TRBV7-9	once	CASSSLPPRTDTQYF	TGTGCCAGCAGCTCCCTACCCCCGCGCACAGATACGCAGTATTTT